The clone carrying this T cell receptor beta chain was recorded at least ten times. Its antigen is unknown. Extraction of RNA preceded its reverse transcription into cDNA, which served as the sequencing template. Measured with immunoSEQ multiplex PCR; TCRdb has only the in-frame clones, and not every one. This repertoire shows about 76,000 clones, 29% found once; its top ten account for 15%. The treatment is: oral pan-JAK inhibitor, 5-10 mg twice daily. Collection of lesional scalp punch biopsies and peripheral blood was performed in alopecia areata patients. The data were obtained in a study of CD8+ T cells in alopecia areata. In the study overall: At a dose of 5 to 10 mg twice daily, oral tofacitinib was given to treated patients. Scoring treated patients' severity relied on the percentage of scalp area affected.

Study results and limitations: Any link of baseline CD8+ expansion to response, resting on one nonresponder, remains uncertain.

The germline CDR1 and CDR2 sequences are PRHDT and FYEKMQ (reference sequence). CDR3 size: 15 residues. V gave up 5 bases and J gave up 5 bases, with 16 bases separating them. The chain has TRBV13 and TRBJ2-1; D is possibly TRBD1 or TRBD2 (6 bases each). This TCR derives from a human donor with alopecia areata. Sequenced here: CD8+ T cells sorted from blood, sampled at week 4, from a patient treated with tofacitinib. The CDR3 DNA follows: TGTGCCAGCAGCGAAGAGGGGGGTCTGGACAATGAGCAGTTCTTC. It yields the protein CASSEEGGLDNEQFF.